The rows below give T cell receptor beta chains drawn from one sample of a study of cytotoxic CD8 clonotypes in ibrutinib-treated CLL. The assay was immunoSEQ multiplex PCR, and TCRdb's table has in-frame clones only and misses some. Of fewer than 400,000 clones in the sample, about 61% are singletons; the top ten hold roughly 6%. The source material was PBMCs, sampled after 36 months of ibrutinib treatment. The receptors derive from a human donor with chronic lymphocytic leukemia. CDR3s include the opening cysteine and the closing phenylalanine or tryptophan. The D gene is left open where the match is weak. Expanded clones get a size class; other rows say once, few or many, or leave the size out.

clone_size: NA; v_call: TRBV10-3; d_call: TRBD2; j_call: TRBJ2-3; cdr3_nt: TGTGCCATCAGTGAGTCGGAACTAGCGGGAGGATATACGCAGTATTTT; cdr3_aa: CAISESELAGGYTQYF
clone_size: NA; v_call: TRBV5-1; d_call: NA; j_call: TRBJ2-5; cdr3_nt: TGCGCCAGCAGCTTGGCCGTCCTACCCGTGGCGGCCCAGTACTTC; cdr3_aa: CASSLAVLPVAAQYF
clone_size: NA; v_call: TRBV9; d_call: TRBD1; j_call: TRBJ2-5; cdr3_nt: TGTGCCAGCAGCCCCGGACAGGGTTGGCGAGAGACCCAGTACTTC; cdr3_aa: CASSPGQGWRETQYF
clone_size: NA; v_call: TRBV5-1; d_call: NA; j_call: TRBJ2-3; cdr3_nt: TGCGCCAGCAGCTTGTATTCCGGCCGTTACACAGATACGCAGTATTTT; cdr3_aa: CASSLYSGRYTDTQYF
clone_size: once; v_call: TRBV5-1; d_call: NA; j_call: TRBJ2-3; cdr3_nt: TGCGCCAGCAGCCGTTTGCAGGGAGGCGGCACAGATACGCAGTATTTT; cdr3_aa: CASSRLQGGGTDTQYF
clone_size: NA; v_call: TRBV6-1; d_call: NA; j_call: TRBJ1-4; cdr3_nt: TGTGCCAGCAGTGAATCGGGGGGGATTGAGAAACTGTTTTTT; cdr3_aa: CASSESGGIEKLFF
clone_size: NA; v_call: TRBV5-5; d_call: TRBD2; j_call: TRBJ2-7; cdr3_nt: TGTGCCAGCAGCTTGAGAGGCGGGAGGGAGGCGTACTTC; cdr3_aa: CASSLRGGREAYF
clone_size: NA; v_call: TRBV15; d_call: NA; j_call: TRBJ1-5; cdr3_nt: TGTGCCACCAGCAGAGATAGAGGGCAGGGGCGTCAGCCCCAGCATTTT; cdr3_aa: CATSRDRGQGRQPQHF
clone_size: NA; v_call: TRBV14; d_call: TRBD2; j_call: TRBJ2-1; cdr3_nt: TGTGCCAGCAGCCAGGAACTAGCGGGCATAGGGGGAGGTGAGCAGTTCTTC; cdr3_aa: CASSQELAGIGGGEQFF
clone_size: NA; v_call: TRBV13; d_call: NA; j_call: TRBJ2-6; cdr3_nt: TGTGCCAGCAGCGCTGACCGGGGGTCCAACGTCCTGACTTTC; cdr3_aa: CASSADRGSNVLTF
clone_size: NA; v_call: TRBV7-9; d_call: TRBD1; j_call: TRBJ1-4; cdr3_nt: TGTGCCAGCAGCACCGGGACAGTTAATGAAAAACTGTTTTTT; cdr3_aa: CASSTGTVNEKLFF
clone_size: NA; v_call: TRBV5-1; d_call: TRBD2; j_call: TRBJ2-5; cdr3_nt: TGCGCCAGCAGCTTGTCCCTGCTAGCGGGGGGGCCGCGGGGAGAGACCCAGTACTTC; cdr3_aa: CASSLSLLAGGPRGETQYF
clone_size: NA; v_call: TRBV7-9; d_call: NA; j_call: TRBJ1-1; cdr3_nt: TGTGCCAGCACCTCCCCCGGGGGGCTGAACACTGAAGCTTTCTTT; cdr3_aa: CASTSPGGLNTEAFF
clone_size: NA; v_call: TRBV5-1; d_call: NA; j_call: TRBJ1-5; cdr3_nt: TGCGCCAGCAGCTTGTCAGGCGGGGCGGATCAGCCCCAGCATTTT; cdr3_aa: CASSLSGGADQPQHF
clone_size: NA; v_call: TRBV10-3; d_call: NA; j_call: TRBJ2-7; cdr3_nt: TGTGCCATCAGTGAGTCCTGGGGGAAGGCCTCGTACGAGCAGTACTTC; cdr3_aa: CAISESWGKASYEQYF
clone_size: NA; v_call: TRBV6-4; d_call: NA; j_call: TRBJ1-6; cdr3_nt: TGTGCCAGCAGTGAATTCGCTTTTAGCAATAATTCACCCCTCCACTTT; cdr3_aa: CASSEFAFSNNSPLHF
clone_size: few; v_call: TRBV4-1; d_call: TRBD2; j_call: TRBJ2-7; cdr3_nt: TGCGCCAGCAGCCTCCGAGGTGGGTTAGCGGGGGGGACCTACGAGCAGTACTTC; cdr3_aa: CASSLRGGLAGGTYEQYF
clone_size: NA; v_call: TRBV2; d_call: NA; j_call: TRBJ1-2; cdr3_nt: TGTGCCAGCAGTAGTGGCAGTGGGAACTATGGCTACACCTTC; cdr3_aa: CASSSGSGNYGYTF
clone_size: few; v_call: TRBV19; d_call: NA; j_call: TRBJ1-1; cdr3_nt: TGTGCCAGTAGTATTTGGAACACTGAAGCTTTCTTT; cdr3_aa: CASSIWNTEAFF
clone_size: NA; v_call: TRBV29-1; d_call: NA; j_call: TRBJ2-1; cdr3_nt: TGCAGCGTCACTTCGGGTTCGGAGCAGTTCTTC; cdr3_aa: CSVTSGSEQFF
clone_size: NA; v_call: TRBV27; d_call: TRBD1; j_call: TRBJ2-7; cdr3_nt: TGTGCCAGCAGTTTATCTAACCGGGACAGTTTATACGAGCAGTACTTC; cdr3_aa: CASSLSNRDSLYEQYF
clone_size: NA; v_call: TRBV20-1; d_call: NA; j_call: TRBJ2-5; cdr3_nt: TGCAGGGCCCGTAGTGGGGAGACCCAGTACTTC; cdr3_aa: CRARSGETQYF
clone_size: few; v_call: TRBV28; d_call: NA; j_call: TRBJ1-5; cdr3_nt: TGTGCCAGCAGTCACAGGGAAGGCAGCAATCAGCCCCAGCATTTT; cdr3_aa: CASSHREGSNQPQHF
clone_size: NA; v_call: TRBV28; d_call: NA; j_call: TRBJ2-1; cdr3_nt: TGTGCCAGCAGGACAGCAAGGAGCTCCTACAATGAGCAGTTCTTC; cdr3_aa: CASRTARSSYNEQFF
clone_size: NA; v_call: TRBV9; d_call: TRBD1; j_call: TRBJ2-5; cdr3_nt: TGTGCCAGCTCCGGGACAGGGGGCGCCCTGGAGACCCAGTACTTC; cdr3_aa: CASSGTGGALETQYF
clone_size: NA; v_call: TRBV4-3; d_call: NA; j_call: TRBJ2-7; cdr3_nt: TGCGCCAGCAGCCAAGAGCTACCACAGGGTTTCCCTTCCGAGCAGTACTTC; cdr3_aa: CASSQELPQGFPSEQYF
clone_size: once; v_call: TRBV29-1; d_call: TRBD1; j_call: TRBJ1-1; cdr3_nt: TGCAGCGCAGGGGGCGCGGGCACTGAAGCTTTCTTT; cdr3_aa: CSAGGAGTEAFF
clone_size: NA; v_call: TRBV10-1; d_call: NA; j_call: TRBJ2-1; cdr3_nt: TGCGCCAGCAGTGAGGGCAATGAGCAGTTCTTC; cdr3_aa: CASSEGNEQFF
clone_size: NA; v_call: TRBV27; d_call: NA; j_call: TRBJ2-1; cdr3_nt: TGTGCCAGCAGTTTAATTTTCCGAGGCGAGCAGTTCTTC; cdr3_aa: CASSLIFRGEQFF
clone_size: NA; v_call: TRBV7-3; d_call: NA; j_call: TRBJ1-6; cdr3_nt: TGTGCCAGCAGCTTAAGTGCAGGGGTTTCACCCCTCCACTTT; cdr3_aa: CASSLSAGVSPLHF
clone_size: NA; v_call: TRBV4-3; d_call: TRBD1; j_call: TRBJ2-3; cdr3_nt: TGCGCCAGCAGGGACAGGGGTAGCACAGATACGCAGTATTTT; cdr3_aa: CASRDRGSTDTQYF
clone_size: NA; v_call: TRBV7-6; d_call: TRBD1; j_call: TRBJ1-4; cdr3_nt: TGTGCCAGCAGCGCGGACAGGGAAGGGGAAAAACTGTTTTTT; cdr3_aa: CASSADREGEKLFF
clone_size: NA; v_call: TRBV4-3; d_call: TRBD1; j_call: TRBJ1-2; cdr3_nt: TGCGCCAGCAGCCCATCCCCCCTACGACAGGGTACCTATGGCTACACCTTC; cdr3_aa: CASSPSPLRQGTYGYTF
clone_size: NA; v_call: TRBV7-2; d_call: NA; j_call: TRBJ1-1; cdr3_nt: TGTGCCAGCAGCCCGCGACGTGACACTGAAGCTTTCTTT; cdr3_aa: CASSPRRDTEAFF
clone_size: few; v_call: TRBV5-6; d_call: NA; j_call: TRBJ2-7; cdr3_nt: TGTGCCAGCAGCAGCGGACAGACATACTACGAGCAGTACTTC; cdr3_aa: CASSSGQTYYEQYF
clone_size: few; v_call: TRBV6-5; d_call: NA; j_call: TRBJ2-7; cdr3_nt: TGTGCCAGCAGGGCAGGGACCTACGAGCAGTACTTC; cdr3_aa: CASRAGTYEQYF
clone_size: NA; v_call: TRBV7-9; d_call: NA; j_call: TRBJ2-7; cdr3_nt: TGTGCCAGCAGCTCTCCGCACTCTTACGAGCAGTACTTC; cdr3_aa: CASSSPHSYEQYF
clone_size: NA; v_call: TRBV4-3; d_call: TRBD1; j_call: TRBJ1-2; cdr3_nt: TGCGCCAGCAGCCGCCGGGACAGGGGTAACTATGGCTACACCTTC; cdr3_aa: CASSRRDRGNYGYTF
clone_size: once; v_call: TRBV5-4; d_call: TRBD2; j_call: TRBJ2-6; cdr3_nt: TGTGCCAGCAGCTTAGGTAGCGGGAGATCTGGGGCCAACGTCCTGACTTTC; cdr3_aa: CASSLGSGRSGANVLTF
clone_size: NA; v_call: TRBV7-3; d_call: TRBD1; j_call: TRBJ1-2; cdr3_nt: TGTGCCAGCAGCTTAGGGTCAGGGGGCGCTGTGATAGGCTACACCTTC; cdr3_aa: CASSLGSGGAVIGYTF
clone_size: NA; v_call: TRBV19; d_call: NA; j_call: TRBJ1-6; cdr3_nt: TGTGCCAGTAGTATACTCGCAGGCATCCCTAATTCACCCCTCCACTTT; cdr3_aa: CASSILAGIPNSPLHF
clone_size: NA; v_call: TRBV4-1; d_call: NA; j_call: TRBJ2-1; cdr3_nt: TGCGCCAGCAGAACAGGGTTTGAGCAGTTCTTC; cdr3_aa: CASRTGFEQFF
clone_size: NA; v_call: TRBV7-9; d_call: NA; j_call: TRBJ2-1; cdr3_nt: TGTGCCAGCAGCTTATTGAGAGGCCCCTACAATGAGCAGTTCTTC; cdr3_aa: CASSLLRGPYNEQFF
clone_size: NA; v_call: TRBV6-5; d_call: NA; j_call: TRBJ2-4; cdr3_nt: TGTGCCAGCAGCTCCCTGGGGCCCAAAAACATTCAGTACTTC; cdr3_aa: CASSSLGPKNIQYF
clone_size: once; v_call: TRBV6-5; d_call: TRBD1; j_call: TRBJ1-1; cdr3_nt: TGTGCCAGCAGTTCGGGACAGGGGAACACTGAAGCTTTCTTT; cdr3_aa: CASSSGQGNTEAFF
clone_size: few; v_call: TRBV19; d_call: NA; j_call: TRBJ2-1; cdr3_nt: TGTGCCAGTAGTATGCCGGCCAGGGGTCTCAATGAGCAGTTCTTC; cdr3_aa: CASSMPARGLNEQFF
clone_size: few; v_call: TRBV20-1; d_call: NA; j_call: TRBJ1-5; cdr3_nt: TGCAGTGCTAGCGCGGGCGGGCCCCAGCATTTT; cdr3_aa: CSASAGGPQHF
clone_size: NA; v_call: TRBV2; d_call: NA; j_call: TRBJ2-2; cdr3_nt: TGTGCCAGCAAGATGGCGTCCTCAAACACCGGGGAGCTGTTTTTT; cdr3_aa: CASKMASSNTGELFF
clone_size: NA; v_call: TRBV29-1; d_call: NA; j_call: TRBJ2-1; cdr3_nt: TGCAGCGTTGAGGTGGTAAACTACAATGAGCAGTTCTTC; cdr3_aa: CSVEVVNYNEQFF
clone_size: NA; v_call: TRBV5-4; d_call: NA; j_call: TRBJ2-3; cdr3_nt: TGTGCCAGCCGTATCGGGGGGCCGTCCACAGATACGCAGTATTTT; cdr3_aa: CASRIGGPSTDTQYF
clone_size: NA; v_call: TRBV5-1; d_call: NA; j_call: TRBJ2-1; cdr3_nt: TGCGCCAGCAGCTTTGGGACCTACAACAATGAGCAGTTCTTC; cdr3_aa: CASSFGTYNNEQFF
clone_size: NA; v_call: TRBV7-2; d_call: NA; j_call: TRBJ2-7; cdr3_nt: TGTGCCAGCAGCTTAGCGGACAGATACGAGCAGTACTTC; cdr3_aa: CASSLADRYEQYF
clone_size: NA; v_call: TRBV6-5; d_call: TRBD2; j_call: TRBJ2-7; cdr3_nt: TGTGCCAGCAGAACCCCAGCGGGAGATAGTTTCGAGCAGTACTTC; cdr3_aa: CASRTPAGDSFEQYF
clone_size: NA; v_call: TRBV7-8; d_call: NA; j_call: TRBJ1-2; cdr3_nt: TGTGCCAGCAGCTTATTCTTGCTAGGGGGGCTGAATGGCTACACCTTC; cdr3_aa: CASSLFLLGGLNGYTF
clone_size: NA; v_call: TRBV18; d_call: TRBD1; j_call: TRBJ1-5; cdr3_nt: TGTGCCAGCTCACCTAATCCCGGGACAGGGAATAGCAATCAGCCCCAGCATTTT; cdr3_aa: CASSPNPGTGNSNQPQHF
clone_size: few; v_call: TRBV20-1; d_call: NA; j_call: TRBJ1-2; cdr3_nt: TGCAGTGCTAGAAGGCTGTGGGGCTACACCTTC; cdr3_aa: CSARRLWGYTF
clone_size: NA; v_call: TRBV7-3; d_call: NA; j_call: TRBJ2-2; cdr3_nt: TGTGCCAGCAGCTTAACCACCGGGGAGCTGTTTTTT; cdr3_aa: CASSLTTGELFF